This T cell receptor beta chain was sequenced during a study of control samples from healthy donors and cancer patients. The method was immunoSEQ multiplex PCR; TCRdb's version includes in-frame clones alone and lacks a portion of them. The repertoire consists of some 190,000 clones, with approximately 90% occurring once and the leading ten covering 1.5% to 2%. This receptor was taken from a man aged 30 to 45 in good health. The sample was blood.

CDR3 amino acids: CASSRDTSPQPQHF. The CDR3 nucleotides read TGTGCCAGCAGCCGGGACACTTCGCCGCAGCCCCAGCATTTT. V is TRBV6-6 and J is TRBJ1-5, with a possible D match to TRBD1 (6 bases). This CDR3 has 14 amino acids. V was cut by 6 bases and J by 7 bases, with 16 bases left in between. Germline CDR1 is MNHNY and CDR2 is SVGAGI (reference sequence).